This T cell receptor beta chain emerged from a study of blood T cell repertoires in COVID-19. Study at large: Whether acute or convalescent, the COVID-19 samples came from the United States, Italy and Spain.

Participants, about 18 to 90 years old, spanned 25 or so US areas. Cohort allocation depended upon clinical history that participants reported. Sequenced by immunoSEQ multiplex PCR; TCRdb stores in-frame clones only, minus some. The sample carries about 330,000 clones, more than 75% recorded once. The clonotype originates from a young woman who had recovered from COVID-19. Sequencing was performed on PBMCs or T cells enriched from blood (not recorded which).

CDR3 in DNA: TGTGCCAGCAGCAGCACAGGGACCCACGAGCAGTACTTC. It is translated as CASSSTGTHEQYF. The chain combines TRBV5-4 with TRBJ2-7, with a tentative D call TRBD1 (6 bases). The germline V gene has CDR1 SGHNT and CDR2 YYREEE (reference sequence). Trimming removed 4 bases at V and 5 bases at J, with 13 bases between. This CDR3 is built from 13 residues.